These 26 T cell receptor beta chains were sequenced from one sample in a study of CD8 T cells in Susac syndrome. Reverse transcription of roughly 0.5 to 1 ug RNA was carried out with random hexamers. TCRdb used MiXCR to reprocess the immunoSEQ multiplex PCR reads, holding one entry per CDR3 protein. The top ten clones hold approximately 0.15% of a sample with more than 200,000 distinct CDR3 sequences, about 95% of them seen once. The sequencing input was CD4+ T cells from PBMCs. These receptors all come from a human donor with Susac syndrome.

The CDR3, as DNA: TGTGCCAGCAGTGAGCGGAACGTCTATGGCTACACCTTC. This encodes CASSERNVYGYTF. The V and J genes are TRBV2 and TRBJ1-2, with D uncertain. V lost 3 bases, J lost 4 bases, and 9 bases lay in between. The CDR3 totals 13 residues. Looked up from germline, CDR1 is SNHLY and CDR2 is FYNNEI.

V and J are TRBV30 and TRBJ1-1; no clear D. Trimming removed 0 bases from V and 2 bases from J, with 7 bases in between. Germline values: CDR1 GTSNPN, CDR2 SVGIG (reference sequence). The CDR3 runs 13 residues. The CDR3 DNA reads TGTGCCTGGAGTGTTGACCCTAACACTGAAGCTTTCTTT. Encoded protein: CAWSVDPNTEAFF.

V gene TRBV30 combines with J gene TRBJ2-3; D might be TRBD1 (6 bases). This CDR3 contains 12 residues. Germline-derived CDR1 and CDR2 are GTSNPN and SVGIG (reference sequence). V was cut by 0 bases and J by 8 bases, with 9 bases left in between. This CDR3 is CAWSVQGGTQYF. In DNA, the CDR3 is TGTGCCTGGAGTGTACAGGGCGGTACGCAGTATTTT.

This clonotype was recorded only once. The J gene is TRBJ2-7, the V gene TRBV18; 7 positions match TRBD1. This CDR3 is built from 14 residues. Per germline, CDR1 KGHSH and CDR2 LQKENI. After removal of 2 bases from V and 3 bases from J, the junction contained 4 bases not matched to a gene. The CDR3 DNA sequence: TGTGCCAGCTCACCATGGGACAGAAACTACGAGCAGTACTTC. Residues: CASSPWDRNYEQYF.

The chain employs TRBV30 and TRBJ2-3; 7 bases line up with TRBD2. This CDR3 comprises 15 residues. Per germline, CDR1 GTSNPN and CDR2 SVGIG (reference sequence). With 1 base clipped from V and 1 base from J, the junction kept 5 bases outside the gene matches. The CDR3 DNA reads TGTGCCTGGAGTGCGGGGGGAGCCGGCACAGATACGCAGTATTTT. Translation gives CAWSAGGAGTDTQYF.

This rearrangement joins TRBV9 to TRBJ1-5; 9 nucleotides line up with TRBD1. After removal of 0 bases from V and 6 bases from J, the junction contained 7 bases not matched to a gene. The CDR3 runs to 16 residues. Germline-derived CDR1 and CDR2 are SGDLS and YYNGEE. For the CDR3, the DNA is TGTGCCAGCAGCGTAGAAGGGACAGGGATTCGTCAGCCCCAGCATTTT. Translating it yields CASSVEGTGIRQPQHF.

The chain uses TRBV18 and TRBJ2-1, with a possible D match to TRBD2 (6 bases). Germline lookup yields CDR1 KGHSH and CDR2 LQKENI. Trimming removed 3 bases from V and 14 bases from J, with 17 bases in between. This CDR3 is 13 amino acids long. The DNA for the CDR3 is TGTGCCAGCTCACCTCCAGGAGGGCACGGGGAGTTCTTC. Translation gives CASSPPGGHGEFF. Supplemented by reference TRBV18 and TRBJ2-1, the full variable domain reads NAGVMQNPRHLVRRRGQEARLRCSPMKGHSHVYWYRQLPEEGLKFMVYLQKENIIDESGMPKERFSAEFPKEGPSILRIQQVVRGDSAAYFCASSPPGGHGEFFGPGTRLTVL.

This clonotype was detected only a few times. The rearrangement links TRBV19 to TRBJ2-1; 11 nucleotides line up with TRBD2. This CDR3 comprises 14 residues. CDR1 is LNHDA, CDR2 SQIVND, per germline (reference sequence). V gave up 4 bases and J gave up 4 bases; unmatched junction bases: 0. The CDR3 DNA reads as TGTGCCAGTAGTAGACTAGCGGGGTACAATGAGCAGTTCTTC. Residues: CASSRLAGYNEQFF.

This rearrangement joins TRBV30 to TRBJ1-1; possibly TRBD1 for D (6 bases). This CDR3 region has 14 residues. V lost 0 bases, J lost 8 bases, and 16 bases lay in between. Looked up from germline, CDR1 is GTSNPN and CDR2 is SVGIG (reference sequence). CDR3 in amino acids: CAWSVDGGNWEAFF. CDR3 sequence (DNA): TGTGCCTGGAGTGTTGACGGGGGCAATTGGGAAGCTTTCTTT.

The chain recombines TRBV6-1 with TRBJ2-1; D is tentatively TRBD1 or TRBD2 (6 bases each). The ends were cut back, 6 bases at V and 4 bases at J, with 19 bases in the middle. The CDR3 has 16 amino acids. Germline V gene data show CDR1 as MNHNS and CDR2 as SASEGT. In DNA, the CDR3 is TGTGCCAGCAGCCCCCACCGACAGGCGGGATACAATGAGCAGTTCTTC. Its protein is CASSPHRQAGYNEQFF.

The chain couples TRBV12-3 or TRBV12-4 to TRBJ2-3; D gene ambiguous. V was pared by 1 base and J by 2 bases, with 7 bases between. This CDR3 comprises 14 residues. CDR3 in DNA: TGTGCCAGCAGTTTAGGTTGGGCCACAGATACGCAGTATTTT. It is translated as CASSLGWATDTQYF.

The gene calls are TRBV20-1 and TRBJ2-1; 7 nucleotides agree with TRBD2. The J segment lost 10 bases and the V segment lost 0 bases, leaving 0 bases of the junction unmatched. The CDR3 runs to 11 residues. Germline values: CDR1 DFQATT, CDR2 SNEGSKA (reference sequence). The CDR3 DNA reads TGCAGTGCTAGAGAGGGACTAGAGCAGTTCTTC. It yields the protein CSAREGLEQFF.

The J gene is TRBJ2-5, the V gene TRBV25-1; no clear D. V lost 6 bases to trimming and J lost 1 base, with 18 bases between them. Germline V gene data show CDR1 as MGHDK and CDR2 as SYGVNS. The CDR3 loop spans 16 amino acids. The DNA for the CDR3 is TGTGCCAGCAGGCCCTCGACACCACTGGTCCAAGAGACCCAGTACTTC. Encoded protein: CASRPSTPLVQETQYF.

The genes are TRBV6-4 and TRBJ2-3; D not certain. This CDR3 comprises 14 residues. The V gene's germline CDR1 is MRHNA and CDR2 SNTAGT. V was pared by 2 bases and J by 7 bases, with 13 bases between. The CDR3: CASSDPPNFNTQYF. CDR3 sequence (DNA): TGTGCCAGCAGTGACCCGCCCAACTTCAATACGCAGTATTTT.

The V and J genes are TRBV3-1 and TRBJ2-7; D tentatively reads TRBD1 or TRBD2 (5 bases each). Looked up from germline, CDR1 is LGHDT and CDR2 is YNNKEL (reference sequence). The CDR3 runs 13 residues. V was clipped by 0 bases and J by 12 bases, with 15 bases between them. The CDR3 nucleotides are TGTGCCAGCAGCCAAGACCTCACCAAGGGACGGTACTTC. Its translation: CASSQDLTKGRYF.

The chain couples TRBV7-2 to TRBJ2-5; D uncertain. The CDR3 sequence is 12 residues long. Germline CDR1 reads SGHTA; CDR2 reads FQGNSA. V lost 5 bases to trimming and J lost 8 bases, with 12 bases between them. The CDR3 DNA reads TGTGCCAGCAGCCCCGTTTCGGATACCCAGTACTTC. Protein sequence: CASSPVSDTQYF.

The chain couples TRBV5-6 to TRBJ2-4; D might be TRBD1 (5 bases). Trimming removed 1 base at V and 2 bases at J, with 19 bases between. Germline V lookup: CDR1 SGHDT, CDR2 YYEEEE. CDR3 length equals 18 residues. CDR3 bases: TGTGCCAGCAGCTTGACGACAGTTAACCTGGAGACCAAAAACATTCAGTACTTC. Translated: CASSLTTVNLETKNIQYF.

The CDR3 reads CASSLVPGQGPNTEAFF. The CDR3, as DNA: TGCGCCAGCAGCTTGGTCCCCGGACAGGGGCCGAACACTGAAGCTTTCTTT. This chain connects TRBV5-1 to TRBJ1-1, with TRBD1 identical over 9 bases. Germline assignment: CDR1 SGHRS and CDR2 YFSETQ. The J segment lost 1 base and the V segment lost 0 bases, leaving 7 bases of the junction unmatched. The length of the CDR3 is 17 residues.

This chain joins TRBV29-1 and TRBJ2-5; TRBD1 agrees at 7 bases. The CDR3 totals 13 residues. Germline CDR1 SQVTM, CDR2 ANQGSEA. V lost 6 bases, J lost 4 bases, and 8 bases stayed unmatched. The CDR3 spells CSVAEGALETQYF. CDR3 DNA sequence: TGCAGCGTCGCTGAGGGGGCACTAGAGACCCAGTACTTC.

The chain carries TRBV3-1 and TRBJ2-7; no clear D gene. Germline-derived CDR1 and CDR2 are LGHDT and YNNKEL (reference sequence). Trimming took off 5 bases at V and 0 bases at J, with 11 bases between the two ends. There are 14 residues in the CDR3. The CDR3 reads CASSSETSSYEQYF. The CDR3 nucleotides are TGTGCCAGCAGCTCAGAGACGAGCTCCTACGAGCAGTACTTC.

The chain combines TRBV27 with TRBJ1-6; 7 positions agree with TRBD1. From germline, CDR1 is MNHEY and CDR2 SMNVEV (reference sequence). CDR3 length equals 16 residues. V shed 6 bases, J shed 7 bases, and the junction held 12 bases outside the gene matches. CDR3 in amino acids: CASSPQAGQRNSPLHF. In DNA, the CDR3 is TGTGCCAGCAGCCCCCAGGCGGGACAGAGGAATTCACCCCTCCACTTT.

This clonotype was picked up a small number of times. The CDR3 DNA sequence: TGCGCCAGCAGCCTATCTCAGCAGGGACAGCAGTACTTC. Translated, it gives CASSLSQQGQQYF. The chain recombines TRBV4-3 with TRBJ2-4; 7 bases line up with TRBD1. This CDR3 spans 13 amino acids. From germline, CDR1 is LGHNA and CDR2 YSLEER. Trimming at V came to 4 bases and at J to 13 bases, leaving 10 bases not matched to a gene.

The chain links TRBV7-2 to TRBJ1-1, with a tentative D call TRBD1 (5 bases). Deletions cut 0 bases from V and 11 bases from J, with 10 bases between. Germline V CDR1 and CDR2: SGHTA, FQGNSA. This CDR3 is built from 12 residues. This CDR3 reads CASSLAEGTAFF. The CDR3 DNA reads as TGTGCCAGCAGCTTAGCGGAGGGGACGGCTTTCTTT.

CDR3 in amino acids: CASSQWDLGFQETQYF. DNA of the CDR3: TGTGCCAGCAGCCAATGGGACTTGGGGTTCCAAGAGACCCAGTACTTC. The chain uses TRBV14 and TRBJ2-5; tentatively, D is TRBD2 (6 bases). Between the trimmed V and J ends, which lost 2 bases and 1 base, there was a span of 14 bases. There are 16 residues in the CDR3. Germline V gene sequence: CDR1 SGHDN, CDR2 FVKESK.

The chain is built from TRBV27 and TRBJ1-6; no clear D gene. From germline, CDR1 is MNHEY and CDR2 SMNVEV (reference sequence). V was clipped by 5 bases and J by 4 bases, with 9 bases between them. CDR3 length: 14 amino acids. The CDR3 DNA reads TGTGCCAGCAGTACCCTGAATTATAATTCACCCCTCCACTTT. Translated, it gives CASSTLNYNSPLHF.

The J gene is TRBJ1-3, the V gene TRBV6-1; 9 bases align to TRBD1. The germline V gene encodes CDR1 MNHNS and CDR2 SASEGT. The CDR3 runs to 15 residues. The trim removed 5 bases at V and 3 bases at J, leaving 5 bases unmatched. The chain's CDR3 is CASSPQGAGGNTIYF. CDR3 sequence (DNA): TGTGCCAGCAGTCCACAGGGGGCCGGTGGAAACACCATATATTTT.